A selection of T cell receptor beta chains follows, all from one sample in a study of T-cell reconstitution after alpha-beta-depleted transplantation in children. TCRdb reprocessed the PCR reads with MiXCR, giving one entry per CDR3 protein. The sample carries about 300,000 distinct CDR3 sequences, roughly a tenth recorded once. Material: PBMCs, obtained before TCRalphabeta/CD19-depleted stem cell transplant. These receptors were collected from a boy under two years old with acute myeloid leukemia, due to receive a stem cell transplant. Both conserved end residues are part of each CDR3. The order of the fields is D gene, clone size, J gene, V gene, CDR3 protein, CDR3 DNA. The D gene is left open where the match is weak. Clone size is shown for a subset of rows, as once, few, many or a class of expanded clone.

D: TRBD1; size: many; J: TRBJ2-1; V: TRBV7-3; CDR3: CASSPTGTGGYNEQFF; DNA: TGTGCCAGCAGCCCGACCGGGACAGGGGGGTACAATGAGCAGTTCTTC
D: -; size: many; J: TRBJ1-3; V: TRBV28; CDR3: CASSLRTPRSGREGNTIYF; DNA: TGTGCCAGCAGTTTACGAACCCCTCGTTCGGGCAGGGAGGGAAACACCATATATTTT
D: -; size: many; J: TRBJ2-1; V: TRBV5-5; CDR3: CASSLGREQFF; DNA: TGTGCCAGCAGCTTGGGGAGGGAGCAGTTCTTC
D: -; size: many; J: TRBJ2-2; V: TRBV14; CDR3: CASSQDDPANTGELFF; DNA: TGTGCCAGCAGCCAAGATGACCCCGCGAACACCGGGGAGCTGTTTTTT
D: -; size: many; J: TRBJ1-5; V: TRBV4-3; CDR3: CASSLNEFNQPQHF; DNA: TGCGCCAGCAGCCTGAACGAGTTCAATCAGCCCCAGCATTTT
D: -; size: many; J: TRBJ2-7; V: TRBV28; CDR3: CASSRYEQYF; DNA: TGTGCCAGCAGTCGGTACGAGCAGTACTTC
D: TRBD2; size: -; J: TRBJ2-4; V: TRBV18; CDR3: CASSPSGSKNIQYF; DNA: TGTGCCAGCTCACCTAGCGGGAGCAAAAACATTCAGTACTTC
D: -; size: many; J: TRBJ1-1; V: TRBV25-1; CDR3: CASSESYGTEAFF; DNA: TGTGCCAGCAGTGAATCGTACGGCACTGAAGCTTTCTTT
D: TRBD1; size: -; J: TRBJ1-5; V: TRBV2; CDR3: CASTAPGQGNQPQHF; DNA: TGTGCCAGCACGGCCCCTGGACAGGGGAATCAGCCCCAGCATTTT
D: -; size: many; J: TRBJ2-7; V: TRBV6-2/TRBV6-3; CDR3: CASTRTDSYEQYF; DNA: TGTGCCAGCACCCGGACGGACTCCTACGAGCAGTACTTC
D: TRBD2; size: many; J: TRBJ2-3; V: TRBV7-9; CDR3: CASIGIAGGFTDTQYF; DNA: TGTGCCAGCATCGGTATAGCGGGGGGCTTCACAGATACGCAGTATTTT
D: -; size: few; J: TRBJ1-1; V: TRBV10-3; CDR3: CAISERGINTEAFF; DNA: TGTGCCATCAGTGAGAGGGGGATTAACACTGAAGCTTTCTTT
D: -; size: many; J: TRBJ1-6; V: TRBV28; CDR3: CASSLSGRRALHF; DNA: TGTGCCAGCAGTTTATCGGGCCGCCGGGCCCTCCACTTT
D: -; size: many; J: TRBJ2-1; V: TRBV24-1; CDR3: CATSDLGGEGLNEQFF; DNA: TGTGCCACCAGTGATTTAGGGGGGGAGGGCCTTAATGAGCAGTTCTTC
D: TRBD2; size: many; J: TRBJ2-1; V: TRBV3-1; CDR3: CASRSSGGQFF; DNA: TGTGCCAGCAGGAGTAGCGGGGGGCAGTTCTTC
D: -; size: many; J: TRBJ2-1; V: TRBV12-3/TRBV12-4; CDR3: CASSPWGFYEQFF; DNA: TGTGCCAGCAGCCCTTGGGGGTTTTATGAGCAGTTCTTC
D: TRBD1; size: many; J: TRBJ2-7; V: TRBV28; CDR3: CASRGPGQRNEQYF; DNA: TGTGCCAGCAGAGGACCGGGACAGAGAAACGAGCAGTACTTC
D: -; size: many; J: TRBJ2-1; V: TRBV9; CDR3: CASSDTGTYSYNEQFF; DNA: TGTGCCAGCAGCGATACCGGGACTTACTCCTACAATGAGCAGTTCTTC
D: -; size: many; J: TRBJ1-1; V: TRBV12-3/TRBV12-4; CDR3: CASSLPQGIPEAFF; DNA: TGTGCCAGCAGTTTGCCCCAGGGTATTCCTGAAGCTTTCTTT
D: TRBD2; size: many; J: TRBJ2-5; V: TRBV5-1; CDR3: CASSFRVQTSGRGWETQYF; DNA: TGCGCCAGCAGCTTCCGGGTCCAGACTAGCGGGAGAGGATGGGAGACCCAGTACTTC
D: TRBD2; size: many; J: TRBJ2-3; V: TRBV25-1; CDR3: CASSDIKLAGADTQYF; DNA: TGTGCCAGCAGTGATATCAAACTAGCGGGCGCAGATACGCAGTATTTT
D: -; size: many; J: TRBJ1-2; V: TRBV15; CDR3: CATSRDRGVDYGYTF; DNA: TGTGCCACCAGCAGAGATCGGGGGGTAGACTATGGCTACACCTTC
D: -; size: many; J: TRBJ2-7; V: TRBV12-3/TRBV12-4; CDR3: CASRIGPYEQYF; DNA: TGTGCCAGCCGGATCGGGCCCTACGAGCAGTACTTC
D: TRBD2; size: few; J: TRBJ2-3; V: TRBV10-3; CDR3: CATTQTSGRADTQYF; DNA: TGTGCCACTACCCAGACTAGCGGGAGGGCAGATACGCAGTATTTT
D: -; size: many; J: TRBJ2-7; V: TRBV28; CDR3: CASFGTEYEQYF; DNA: TGTGCCAGCTTCGGGACCGAGTACGAGCAGTACTTC
D: -; size: few; J: TRBJ2-7; V: TRBV28; CDR3: CGSGAPSYEQYF; DNA: TGTGGCAGCGGAGCGCCTTCCTACGAGCAGTACTTC
D: -; size: -; J: TRBJ1-6; V: TRBV6-5; CDR3: CASSYSRVSGNSPLHF; DNA: TGTGCCAGCAGTTACTCGCGGGTATCGGGAAATTCACCCCTCCACTTT
D: -; size: few; J: TRBJ1-5; V: TRBV5-1; CDR3: CASSLEGIENQPQHF; DNA: TGCGCCAGCAGCTTGGAAGGGATCGAGAATCAGCCCCAGCATTTT
D: TRBD2; size: many; J: TRBJ2-7; V: TRBV3-1; CDR3: CASSQDLGGRRREQYF; DNA: TGTGCCAGCAGCCAAGATCTCGGCGGGAGAAGAAGGGAGCAGTACTTC
D: -; size: many; J: TRBJ2-4; V: TRBV29-1; CDR3: CSVEAVLAKNIQYF; DNA: TGCAGCGTTGAGGCTGTCCTAGCCAAAAACATTCAGTACTTC
D: -; size: few; J: TRBJ2-2; V: TRBV30; CDR3: CAWSLGHTGELFF; DNA: TGTGCCTGGAGTTTAGGTCACACCGGGGAGCTGTTTTTT
D: TRBD1; size: many; J: TRBJ1-1; V: TRBV28; CDR3: CASRPPGGTEAFF; DNA: TGTGCCAGCAGACCCCCAGGGGGCACTGAAGCTTTCTTT
D: -; size: many; J: TRBJ2-7; V: TRBV4-2; CDR3: CASSLIQGESYEQYF; DNA: TGTGCCAGCAGCCTTATACAGGGAGAATCCTACGAGCAGTACTTC
D: TRBD2; size: many; J: TRBJ2-2; V: TRBV15; CDR3: CATSRDRSGGDFTGELFF; DNA: TGTGCCACCAGCAGAGATCGTAGCGGGGGGGATTTCACCGGGGAGCTGTTTTTT
D: -; size: many; J: TRBJ2-3; V: TRBV9; CDR3: CASSDPTALTDTQYF; DNA: TGTGCCAGCAGCGATCCGACAGCTCTCACAGATACGCAGTATTTT
D: TRBD2; size: -; J: TRBJ2-3; V: TRBV20-1; CDR3: CSARTSGGARTDTQYF; DNA: TGCAGTGCTAGGACTAGCGGGGGGGCTAGGACAGATACGCAGTATTTT
D: -; size: many; J: TRBJ2-1; V: TRBV20-1; CDR3: CSARSGEEGNEQFF; DNA: TGCAGTGCTAGGTCCGGGGAAGAAGGGAATGAGCAGTTCTTC
D: -; size: few; J: TRBJ2-3; V: TRBV28; CDR3: CASSLTSNTDTQYF; DNA: TGTGCCAGCAGCCTCACCAGTAACACAGATACGCAGTATTTT
D: TRBD1; size: many; J: TRBJ2-5; V: TRBV5-4; CDR3: CASSLGDRIQETQYF; DNA: TGTGCCAGCAGCTTGGGGGACAGGATCCAAGAGACCCAGTACTTC
D: TRBD2; size: many; J: TRBJ2-3; V: TRBV7-6; CDR3: CASSSSGRATDTQYF; DNA: TGTGCCAGCAGCTCTAGCGGGAGGGCCACAGATACGCAGTATTTT
D: -; size: many; J: TRBJ1-6; V: TRBV28; CDR3: CASSLRDSPLHF; DNA: TGTGCCAGCAGTTTACGTGATTCACCCCTCCACTTT
D: -; size: many; J: TRBJ2-7; V: TRBV29-1; CDR3: CSVGVTNSYEQYF; DNA: TGCAGCGTTGGAGTGACGAACTCCTACGAGCAGTACTTC
D: -; size: many; J: TRBJ2-5; V: TRBV12-3/TRBV12-4; CDR3: CASSHQHKGTETQYF; DNA: TGTGCCAGCAGCCACCAACATAAGGGAACGGAGACCCAGTACTTC
D: -; size: many; J: TRBJ1-4; V: TRBV28; CDR3: CASSKTANYEKLFF; DNA: TGTGCCAGCAGTAAGACAGCAAACTATGAAAAACTGTTTTTT
D: -; size: -; J: TRBJ2-1; V: TRBV7-3; CDR3: CASSPAFSSYNEQFF; DNA: TGTGCCAGCAGCCCCGCTTTTAGCTCCTACAATGAGCAGTTCTTC
D: -; size: -; J: TRBJ1-6; V: TRBV5-1; CDR3: CASSSRTAKDPLHF; DNA: TGCGCCAGCAGCTCGAGGACAGCCAAAGATCCCCTCCACTTT
D: -; size: many; J: TRBJ1-2; V: TRBV20-1; CDR3: CSARDASWDYGYTF; DNA: TGCAGTGCTAGAGATGCCTCCTGGGACTATGGCTACACCTTC
D: -; size: many; J: TRBJ1-3; V: TRBV11-2; CDR3: CASSLVGQALSSGNTIYF; DNA: TGTGCCAGCAGCTTAGTTGGTCAGGCCCTAAGCTCTGGAAACACCATATATTTT
D: -; size: -; J: TRBJ1-2; V: TRBV20-1; CDR3: CSAPTRFNYGYTF; DNA: TGCAGTGCTCCGACACGCTTTAACTATGGCTACACCTTC
D: TRBD2; size: many; J: TRBJ2-1; V: TRBV9; CDR3: CASSVGLADEQFF; DNA: TGTGCCAGCAGCGTAGGACTAGCGGATGAGCAGTTCTTC
D: -; size: -; J: TRBJ2-3; V: TRBV3-1; CDR3: CASSQSARGTQYF; DNA: TGTGCCAGCAGCCAATCGGCGCGGGGTACGCAGTATTTT
D: TRBD1; size: many; J: TRBJ2-4; V: TRBV27; CDR3: CASSLRGTGRQAKNIQYF; DNA: TGTGCCAGCAGTTTAAGGGGGACAGGGCGCCAGGCCAAAAACATTCAGTACTTC
D: TRBD1; size: once; J: TRBJ2-6; V: TRBV18; CDR3: CASSPLQGYGANVLTF; DNA: TGTGCCAGCTCACCACTACAGGGGTATGGGGCCAACGTCCTGACTTTC
D: -; size: -; J: TRBJ1-1; V: TRBV7-9; CDR3: CASSLERGNTEAFF; DNA: TGTGCCAGCAGCTTAGAGCGAGGGAACACTGAAGCTTTCTTT
D: TRBD1; size: many; J: TRBJ1-5; V: TRBV20-1; CDR3: CSAGQDSNQPQHF; DNA: TGCAGTGCTGGACAGGATAGCAATCAGCCCCAGCATTTT